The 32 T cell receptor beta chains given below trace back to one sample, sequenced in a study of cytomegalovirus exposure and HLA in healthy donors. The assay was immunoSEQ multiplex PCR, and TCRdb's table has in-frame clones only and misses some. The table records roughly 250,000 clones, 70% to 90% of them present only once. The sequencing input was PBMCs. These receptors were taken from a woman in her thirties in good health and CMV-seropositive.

DNA of the CDR3: TGCGCCAGCAGCTTTCCGGGAGACTATGGCTACACCTTC. Translating it yields CASSFPGDYGYTF. The chain couples TRBV5-1 to TRBJ1-2; D gene unclear. This CDR3 spans 13 amino acids. V was cut by 2 bases and J by 3 bases, with 8 bases left in between. Looked up from germline, CDR1 is SGHRS and CDR2 is YFSETQ.

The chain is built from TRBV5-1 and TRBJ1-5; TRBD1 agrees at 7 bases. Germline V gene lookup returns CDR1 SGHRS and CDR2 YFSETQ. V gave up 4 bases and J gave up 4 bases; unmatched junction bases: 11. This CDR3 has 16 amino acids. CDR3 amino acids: CASSLGQDGLNQPQHF. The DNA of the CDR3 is TGCGCCAGCAGCCTTGGACAGGATGGGTTAAATCAGCCCCAGCATTTT.

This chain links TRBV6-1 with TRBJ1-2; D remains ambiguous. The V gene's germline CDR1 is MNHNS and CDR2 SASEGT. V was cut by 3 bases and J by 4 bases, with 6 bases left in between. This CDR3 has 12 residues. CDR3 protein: CASSERPYGYTF. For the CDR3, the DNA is TGTGCCAGCAGTGAGAGGCCCTATGGCTACACCTTC.

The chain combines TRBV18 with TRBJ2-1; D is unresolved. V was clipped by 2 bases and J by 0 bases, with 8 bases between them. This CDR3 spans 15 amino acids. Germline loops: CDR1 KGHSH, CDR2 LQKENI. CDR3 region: CASSPGQTSYNEQFF. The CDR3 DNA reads TGTGCCAGCTCACCAGGGCAAACCTCCTACAATGAGCAGTTCTTC.

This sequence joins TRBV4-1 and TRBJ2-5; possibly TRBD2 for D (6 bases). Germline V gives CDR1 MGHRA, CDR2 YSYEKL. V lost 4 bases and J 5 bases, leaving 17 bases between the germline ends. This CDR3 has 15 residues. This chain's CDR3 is CASSLLTTRQETQYF. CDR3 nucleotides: TGCGCCAGCAGCCTCCTTACGACTAGACAGGAGACCCAGTACTTC.

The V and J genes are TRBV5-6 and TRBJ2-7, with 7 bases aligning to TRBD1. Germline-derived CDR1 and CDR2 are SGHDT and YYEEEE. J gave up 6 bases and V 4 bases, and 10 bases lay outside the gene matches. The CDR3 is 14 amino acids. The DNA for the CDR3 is TGTGCCAGCAGCCCGACAGGGATCCCTAGCGAGCAGTACTTC. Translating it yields CASSPTGIPSEQYF.

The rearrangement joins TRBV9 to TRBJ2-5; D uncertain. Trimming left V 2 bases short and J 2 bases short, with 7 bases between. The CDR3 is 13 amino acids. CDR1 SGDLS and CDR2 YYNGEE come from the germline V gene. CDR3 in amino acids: CASSVRLQETQYF. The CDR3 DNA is TGTGCCAGCAGCGTGCGTCTACAAGAGACCCAGTACTTC. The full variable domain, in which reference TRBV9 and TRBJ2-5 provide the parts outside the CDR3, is DSGVTQTPKHLITATGQRVTLRCSPRSGDLSVYWYQQSLDQGLQFLIQYYNGEERAKGNILERFSAQQFPDLHSELNLSSLELGDSALYFCASSVRLQETQYFGPGTRLLVL.

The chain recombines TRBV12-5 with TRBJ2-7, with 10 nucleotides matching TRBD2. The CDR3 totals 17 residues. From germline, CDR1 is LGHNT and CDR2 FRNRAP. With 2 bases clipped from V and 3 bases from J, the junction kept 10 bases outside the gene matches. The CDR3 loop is CASGLLLPGTSVYEQYF. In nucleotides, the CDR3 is TGTGCTAGTGGTTTGTTACTCCCAGGGACTAGCGTCTACGAGCAGTACTTC.

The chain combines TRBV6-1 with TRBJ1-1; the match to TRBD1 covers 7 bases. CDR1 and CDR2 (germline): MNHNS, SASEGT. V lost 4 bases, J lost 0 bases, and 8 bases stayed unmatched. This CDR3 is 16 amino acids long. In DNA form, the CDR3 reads TGTGCCAGCAGTGTGCAGGGGACAGCTATGAACACTGAAGCTTTCTTT. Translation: CASSVQGTAMNTEAFF.

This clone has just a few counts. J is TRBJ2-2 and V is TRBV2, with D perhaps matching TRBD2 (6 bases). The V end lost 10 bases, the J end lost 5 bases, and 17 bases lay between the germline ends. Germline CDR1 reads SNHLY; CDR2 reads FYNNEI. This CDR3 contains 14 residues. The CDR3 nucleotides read TGTGCCACTACTAGTCACGGGAGTACCGGGGAGCTGTTTTTT. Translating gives CATTSHGSTGELFF. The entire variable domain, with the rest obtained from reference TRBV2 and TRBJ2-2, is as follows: EPEVTQTPSHQVTQMGQEVILRCVPISNHLYFYWYRQILGQKVEFLVSFYNNEISEKSEIFDDQFSVERPDGSNFTLKIRSTKLEDSAMYFCATTSHGSTGELFFGEGSRLTVL.

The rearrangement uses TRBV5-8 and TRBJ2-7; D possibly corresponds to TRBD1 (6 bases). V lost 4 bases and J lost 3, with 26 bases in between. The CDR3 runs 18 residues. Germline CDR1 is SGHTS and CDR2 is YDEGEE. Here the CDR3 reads CASSLNHGTLGQFYEQYF. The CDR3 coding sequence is TGTGCCAGCAGCCTGAATCACGGCACGCTAGGACAGTTCTACGAGCAGTACTTC.

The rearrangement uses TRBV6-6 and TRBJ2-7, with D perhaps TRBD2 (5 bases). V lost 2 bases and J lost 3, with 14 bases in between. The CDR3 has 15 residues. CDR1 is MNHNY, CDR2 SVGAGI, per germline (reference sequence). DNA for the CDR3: TGTGCCAGCAGTTACCTCCAAGCGGAGCTCTACGAGCAGTACTTC. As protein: CASSYLQAELYEQYF.

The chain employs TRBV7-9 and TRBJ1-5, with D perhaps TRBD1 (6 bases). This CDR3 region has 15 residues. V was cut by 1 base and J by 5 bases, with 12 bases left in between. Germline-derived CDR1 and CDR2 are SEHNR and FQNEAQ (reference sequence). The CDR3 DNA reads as TGTGCCAGCAGCTTAGGACGGGGGGCCTATCAGCCCCAGCATTTT. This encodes CASSLGRGAYQPQHF.

DNA for the CDR3: TGTGCCAGTAGTCTGGGCCTTGGGTCCGGGGAGCTGTTTTTT. Protein product: CASSLGLGSGELFF. The genes are TRBV19 and TRBJ2-2; D call uncertain. The germline V gene has CDR1 LNHDA and CDR2 SQIVND (reference sequence). V was clipped by 5 bases and J by 6 bases, with 13 bases between them. The CDR3 is made up of 14 amino acids.

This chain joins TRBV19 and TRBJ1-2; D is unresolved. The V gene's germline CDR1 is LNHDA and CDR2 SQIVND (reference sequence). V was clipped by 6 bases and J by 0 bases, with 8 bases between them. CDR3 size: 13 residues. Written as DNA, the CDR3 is TGTGCCAGTAGGTTCGGGTCTAACTATGGCTACACCTTC. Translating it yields CASRFGSNYGYTF.

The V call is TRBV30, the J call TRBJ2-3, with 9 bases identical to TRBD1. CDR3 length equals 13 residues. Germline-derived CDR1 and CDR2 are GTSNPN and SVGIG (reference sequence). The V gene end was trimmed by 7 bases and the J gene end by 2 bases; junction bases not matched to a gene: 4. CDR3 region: CALQGAYTDTQYF. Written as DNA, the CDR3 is TGTGCCTTACAGGGGGCTTACACAGATACGCAGTATTTT.

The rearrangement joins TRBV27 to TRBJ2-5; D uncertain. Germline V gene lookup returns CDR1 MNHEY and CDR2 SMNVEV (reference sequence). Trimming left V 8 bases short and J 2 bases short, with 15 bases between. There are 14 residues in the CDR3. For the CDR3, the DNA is TGTGCCAGCCTAAAGACTTTTAGTCAAGAGACCCAGTACTTC. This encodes CASLKTFSQETQYF.

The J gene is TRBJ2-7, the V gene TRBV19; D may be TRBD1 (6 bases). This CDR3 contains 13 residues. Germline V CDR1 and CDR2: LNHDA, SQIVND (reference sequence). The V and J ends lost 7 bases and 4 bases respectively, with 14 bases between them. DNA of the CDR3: TGTGCCAGTAACACAGGGATAGGGTACGAGCAGTACTTC. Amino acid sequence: CASNTGIGYEQYF.

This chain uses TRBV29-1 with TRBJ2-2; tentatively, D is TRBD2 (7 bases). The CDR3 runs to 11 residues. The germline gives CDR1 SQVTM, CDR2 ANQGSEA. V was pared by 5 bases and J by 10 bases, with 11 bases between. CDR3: CSVFGGQELFF. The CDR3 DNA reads TGCAGCGTTTTCGGGGGGCAGGAGCTGTTTTTT.

The CDR3 DNA is TGTGCCAGCAGCCCAATCGCGGACAGTCAAGAGACCCAGTACTTC. Translated, it gives CASSPIADSQETQYF. V usage is TRBV7-8 and J usage is TRBJ2-5; TRBD1 might be the D (6 bases). Trimming shortened V by 5 bases and J by 2 bases, and 15 bases separated the two germline ends. This CDR3 region has 15 residues. Germline lookup yields CDR1 SGHVS and CDR2 FQNEAQ.

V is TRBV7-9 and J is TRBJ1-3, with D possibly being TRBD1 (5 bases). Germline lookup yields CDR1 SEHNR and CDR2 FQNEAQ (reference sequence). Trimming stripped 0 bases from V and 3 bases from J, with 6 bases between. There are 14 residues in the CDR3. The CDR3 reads CASSLAGDGNTIYF. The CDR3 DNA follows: TGTGCCAGCAGCTTAGCAGGGGATGGAAACACCATATATTTT.

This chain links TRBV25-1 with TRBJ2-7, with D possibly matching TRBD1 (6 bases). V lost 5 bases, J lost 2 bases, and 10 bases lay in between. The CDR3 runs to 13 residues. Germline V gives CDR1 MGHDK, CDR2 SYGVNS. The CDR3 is CASSRAGAYEQYF. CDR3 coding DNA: TGTGCCAGCAGTCGGGCAGGGGCCTACGAGCAGTACTTC.

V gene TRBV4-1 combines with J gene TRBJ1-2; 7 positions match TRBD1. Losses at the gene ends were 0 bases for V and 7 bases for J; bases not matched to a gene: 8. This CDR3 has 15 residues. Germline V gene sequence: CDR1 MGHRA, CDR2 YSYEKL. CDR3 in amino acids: CASSQDPGTDSGYTF. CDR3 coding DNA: TGCGCCAGCAGCCAAGACCCTGGGACAGACTCTGGCTACACCTTC.

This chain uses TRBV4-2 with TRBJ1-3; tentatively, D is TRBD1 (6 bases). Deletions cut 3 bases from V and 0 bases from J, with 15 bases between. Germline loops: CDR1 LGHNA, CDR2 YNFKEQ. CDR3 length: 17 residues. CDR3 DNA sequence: TGTGCCAGCAGCCAGAGTGGGCAGGGGTTCTCTGGAAACACCATATATTTT. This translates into CASSQSGQGFSGNTIYF.

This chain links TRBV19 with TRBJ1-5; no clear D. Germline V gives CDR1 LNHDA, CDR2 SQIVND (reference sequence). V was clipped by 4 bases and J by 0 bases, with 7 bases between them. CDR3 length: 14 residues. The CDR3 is CASSSVHSNQPQHF. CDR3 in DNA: TGTGCCAGTAGTAGCGTCCATAGCAATCAGCCCCAGCATTTT. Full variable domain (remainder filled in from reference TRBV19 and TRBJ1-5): DGGITQSPKYLFRKEGQNVTLSCEQNLNHDAMYWYRQDPGQGLRLIYYSQIVNDFQKGDIAEGYSVSREKKESFPLTVTSAQKNPTAFYLCASSSVHSNQPQHFGDGTRLSIL.

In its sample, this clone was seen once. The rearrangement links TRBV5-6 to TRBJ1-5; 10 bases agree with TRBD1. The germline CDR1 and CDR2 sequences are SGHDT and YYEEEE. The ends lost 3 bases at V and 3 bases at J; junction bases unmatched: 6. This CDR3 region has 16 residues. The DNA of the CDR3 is TGTGCCAGCAGCTCAGACAGGGGGCCTTACAATCAGCCCCAGCATTTT. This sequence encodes CASSSDRGPYNQPQHF.

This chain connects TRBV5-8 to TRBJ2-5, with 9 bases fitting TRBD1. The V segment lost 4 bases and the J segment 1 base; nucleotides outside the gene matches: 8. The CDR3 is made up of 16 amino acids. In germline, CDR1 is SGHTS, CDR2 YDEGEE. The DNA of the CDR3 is TGTGCCAGCAGCAGAACAGGGGGCATCACCCAAGAGACCCAGTACTTC. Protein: CASSRTGGITQETQYF.

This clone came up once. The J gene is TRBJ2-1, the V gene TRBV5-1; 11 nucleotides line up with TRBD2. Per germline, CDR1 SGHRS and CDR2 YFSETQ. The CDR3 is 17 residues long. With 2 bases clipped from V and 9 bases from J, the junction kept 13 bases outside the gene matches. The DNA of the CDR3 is TGCGCCAGCAGCTTCCAGACTAGCGGGAACTCCCGTGGTGAGCAGTTCTTC. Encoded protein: CASSFQTSGNSRGEQFF.

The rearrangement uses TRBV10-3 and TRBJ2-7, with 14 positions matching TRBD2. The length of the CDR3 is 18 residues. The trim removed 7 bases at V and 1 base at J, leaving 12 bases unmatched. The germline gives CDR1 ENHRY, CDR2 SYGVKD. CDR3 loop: CAIMTGTSGRNSSYEQYF. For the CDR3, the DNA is TGTGCCATCATGACAGGGACTAGCGGGAGAAATAGTTCCTACGAGCAGTACTTC.

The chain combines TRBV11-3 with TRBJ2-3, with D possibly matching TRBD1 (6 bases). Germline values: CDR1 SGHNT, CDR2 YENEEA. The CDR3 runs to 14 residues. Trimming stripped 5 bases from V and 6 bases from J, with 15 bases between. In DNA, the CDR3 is TGTGCCAGCAGCGACGGACAGCACTTGGATACGCAGTATTTT. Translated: CASSDGQHLDTQYF.

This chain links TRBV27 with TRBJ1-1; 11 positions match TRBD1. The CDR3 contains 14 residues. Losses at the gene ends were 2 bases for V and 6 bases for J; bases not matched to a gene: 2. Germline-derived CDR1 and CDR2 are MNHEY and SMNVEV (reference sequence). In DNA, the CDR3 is TGTGCCAGCAGTTTACCGGGACAGGGGGCTGAAGCTTTCTTT. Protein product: CASSLPGQGAEAFF.

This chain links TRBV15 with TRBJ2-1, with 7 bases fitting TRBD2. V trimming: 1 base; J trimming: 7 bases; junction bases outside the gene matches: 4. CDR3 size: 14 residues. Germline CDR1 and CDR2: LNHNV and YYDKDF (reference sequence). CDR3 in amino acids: CATSRGGGINEQFF. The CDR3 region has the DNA TGTGCCACCAGCAGAGGGGGGGGGATAAATGAGCAGTTCTTC.